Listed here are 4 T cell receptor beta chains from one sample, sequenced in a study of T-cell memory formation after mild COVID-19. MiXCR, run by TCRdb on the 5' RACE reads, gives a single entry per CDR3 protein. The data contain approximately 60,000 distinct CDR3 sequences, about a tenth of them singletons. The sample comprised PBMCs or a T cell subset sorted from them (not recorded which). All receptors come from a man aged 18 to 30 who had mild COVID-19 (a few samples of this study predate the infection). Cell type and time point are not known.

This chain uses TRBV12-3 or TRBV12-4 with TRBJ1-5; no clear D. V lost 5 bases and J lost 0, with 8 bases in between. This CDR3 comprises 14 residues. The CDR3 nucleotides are TGTGCCAGCAGTACCTTTTATAGCAATCAGCCCCAGCATTTT. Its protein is CASSTFYSNQPQHF.

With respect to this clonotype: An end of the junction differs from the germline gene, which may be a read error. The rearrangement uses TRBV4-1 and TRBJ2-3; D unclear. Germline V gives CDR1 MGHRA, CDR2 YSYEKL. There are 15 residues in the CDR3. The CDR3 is CASSKDGRSVDTQYF. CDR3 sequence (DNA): TGCGCCAGCAGCAAAGATGGGCGGTCCGTAGATACGCAGTATTTT.

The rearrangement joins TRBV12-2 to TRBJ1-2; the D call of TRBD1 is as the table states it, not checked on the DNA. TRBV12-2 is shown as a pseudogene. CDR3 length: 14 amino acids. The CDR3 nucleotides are TGTGCAAGTCGCCACTTGGGGGGAAGCTATGGCTACACCTTC. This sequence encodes CASRHLGGSYGYTF.

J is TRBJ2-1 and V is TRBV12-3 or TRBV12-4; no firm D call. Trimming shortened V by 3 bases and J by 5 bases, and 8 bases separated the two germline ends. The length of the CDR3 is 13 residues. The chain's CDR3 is CASSFFGDNEQFF. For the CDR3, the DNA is TGTGCCAGCAGTTTTTTCGGAGACAATGAGCAGTTCTTC.